A single TCR beta chain is shown here with its context. Researchers took RNA transcripts and amplified TCR beta CDR3 regions from them. A first-round RT-PCR used HTBI primers, followed by a second-round multiplex PCR. TCRdb re-called the multiplex PCR reads through MiXCR, storing one row per CDR3 protein. This sample has 450,000 to 600,000 distinct CDR3 sequences; approximately 35% occur once, and the top ten carry about 4.1%. The data belong to a study of Graves' ophthalmopathy and Graves' hyperthyroidism. Clinical symptoms, serum thyroxine, TRAb, thyroid ultrasound and orbital computed tomography determined diagnosis. The V gene end was trimmed by 4 bases and the J gene end by 0 bases; junction bases not matched to a gene: 5. CDR1 is SQVTM and CDR2 is ANQGSEA in the germline V gene. The CDR3 is 16 residues long.

The sample was peripheral blood or thyroid tissue (not recorded which). The clonotype comes from an adult man with Graves' hyperthyroidism. J is TRBJ2-6 and V is TRBV29-1; 8 bases fit TRBD1. CDR3 loop: CSVAGTGFSGANVLTF. For the CDR3, the DNA is TGCAGCGTTGCCGGGACAGGTTTCTCTGGGGCCAACGTCCTGACTTTC.